This T cell receptor beta chain was obtained from a study of blood T cell repertoires in COVID-19. Background on the study: Nucleic acid was either cDNA or gDNA, and it came from T cells, B-cell-depleted T cells, or PBMCs.

Original analysis: Counts of nucleated cells, estimated from reference gene primer amplification, were obtained. Here immunoSEQ multiplex PCR was the method, and the copy in TCRdb shows in-frame clones only, minus some. V, J and clone size reflect that table, while D and trimming were determined from the DNA. Of 200,000 to 250,000 clones listed, about nine tenths were seen once; the top ten hold 2% to 2.5%. V was shortened by 0 bases and J by 1 base, with 5 bases between the two germline ends. The CDR3 covers 14 residues. The germline gives CDR1 SGHDT, CDR2 YYEEEE. The source material was peripheral blood. The V gene is TRBV5-6, the J gene TRBJ1-5; D uncertain. This sequence originates from a woman aged 50 to 65 with acute or convalescent COVID-19. The CDR3 spells CASSLGGSNQPQHF. CDR3 in DNA: TGTGCCAGCAGCTTGGGAGGGAGCAATCAGCCCCAGCATTTT.